The 9 T cell receptor beta chains reported below all come from one sample, sequenced in a study of beta chain features in type 1 diabetes. Every isolated RNA sample was fully reverse transcribed, so sequencing captured expressed TCRB transcripts. The assay was immunoSEQ multiplex PCR, and TCRdb's table has in-frame clones only and misses some. Of about 300,000 clones in the sample, 8% were seen once. The source material was central memory CD4+ T cells from blood. These receptors all come from a woman between 18 and 29 years old in good health.

This clone has at least ten counts. In the same sample, other DNA sequences code for this CDR3. The genes are TRBV7-2 and TRBJ2-5, with D uncertain. The CDR3 spans 12 residues. The germline V gene encodes CDR1 SGHTA and CDR2 FQGNSA. Trimming removed 5 bases at V and 0 bases at J, with 4 bases between. CDR3 in amino acids: CASSRHQETQYF. The CDR3 DNA is TGTGCCAGCAGCAGGCACCAAGAGACCCAGTACTTC.

This clone was observed at least ten times. This chain links TRBV19 with TRBJ2-6; D is ambiguous. Germline lookup yields CDR1 LNHDA and CDR2 SQIVND (reference sequence). This CDR3 has 15 residues. With 3 bases removed from V and 1 base from J, the gap between germline ends came to 7 bases. The CDR3 DNA reads as TGTGCCAGTAGTATCCAGATATCTGGGGCCAACGTCCTGACTTTC. This translates into CASSIQISGANVLTF.

V is TRBV16 and J is TRBJ2-1; D gene uncertain. V was shortened by 0 bases and J by 7 bases, with 4 bases between the two germline ends. Germline V CDR1 and CDR2: KGHSY, FQNENV. The CDR3 covers 12 residues. CDR3: CASSQSRNEQFF. The CDR3 DNA follows: TGTGCCAGCAGCCAATCGAGGAATGAGCAGTTCTTC.

The table lists this clone with many counts. The rearrangement joins TRBV5-1 to TRBJ1-2, with 7 bases fitting TRBD1. The CDR3 spans 16 residues. V trimming: 4 bases; J trimming: 6 bases; junction bases outside the gene matches: 15. CDR1 SGHRS and CDR2 YFSETQ come from the germline V gene. The CDR3 DNA follows: TGCGCCAGCAGCGTTTCCCTAGGGGGCACGCCGAATGGCTACACCTTC. Translating gives CASSVSLGGTPNGYTF.

Only a few counts were recorded for this clone. The J gene is TRBJ2-3, the V gene TRBV5-1, with D perhaps TRBD2 (5 bases). V lost 4 bases to trimming and J lost 3 bases, with 15 bases between them. The germline CDR1 and CDR2 sequences are SGHRS and YFSETQ. The CDR3 spans 15 residues. The CDR3 loop is CASSLMEAGTDTQYF. Written as DNA, the CDR3 is TGCGCCAGCAGCCTGATGGAGGCCGGAACAGATACGCAGTATTTT.

This clone has just a few counts. V is TRBV7-3 and J is TRBJ2-5; D not certain. CDR3 length: 16 residues. V lost 0 bases, J lost 5 bases, and 16 bases lay in between. The germline gives CDR1 SGHTA, CDR2 FQGTGA. The CDR3 loop is CASSLTRSSGRETQYF. In nucleotides, the CDR3 is TGTGCCAGCAGCTTAACCCGGTCATCTGGCAGGGAGACCCAGTACTTC.

The rearrangement joins TRBV7-3 to TRBJ2-5, with D tentatively TRBD2 (5 bases). The germline gives CDR1 SGHTA, CDR2 FQGTGA. V was cut by 2 bases and J by 5 bases, with 12 bases left in between. The length of the CDR3 is 14 residues. CDR3 bases: TGTGCCAGCAGCTTAGGGCCAGGCGGGGAGACCCAGTACTTC. It codes for CASSLGPGGETQYF.

V and J are TRBV5-6 and TRBJ1-4; 8 nucleotides match TRBD1. Per the germline V gene, CDR1 is SGHDT and CDR2 is YYEEEE. Losses at the gene ends were 2 bases for V and 7 bases for J; bases not matched to a gene: 4. This CDR3 contains 14 residues. CDR3 residues: CASSLQGGSEKLFF. The CDR3 nucleotides read TGTGCCAGCAGCTTACAGGGGGGAAGTGAAAAACTGTTTTTT.

The genes are TRBV2 and TRBJ2-7; TRBD1 matches at 7 bases. This CDR3 is 13 amino acids long. J was trimmed by 0 bases and V by 7 bases; bases with no gene match: 3. Per the germline V gene, CDR1 is SNHLY and CDR2 is FYNNEI. The CDR3, as DNA: TGTGCCAGCAAACGGGACAGCTCCTACGAGCAGTACGTC. Protein product: CASKRDSSYEQYV.